This T cell receptor beta chain was captured in a study of blood T cell repertoires in COVID-19. At the level of the study: The cDNA or gDNA used as material had been derived from T cells, B-cell-depleted T cells, or PBMCs.

Germline V gives CDR1 SGDLS, CDR2 YYNGEE. Germline trimming cut 0 bases from V and 8 bases from J; bases unmatched to any gene: 10. The CDR3 length is 16 residues. TCRdb's copy holds only in-frame clones and misses some; the assay was immunoSEQ multiplex PCR. Found here are fewer than 200,000 clones, about four fifths of them singletons; the top ten hold roughly 11%. While infection was still active, Seattle patients were enrolled and then followed longitudinally. Specimen: peripheral blood. This rearrangement joins TRBV9 to TRBJ2-1, with TRBD2 matching over 8 bases. The receptor's source is a woman between 40 and 55 years old with COVID-19, enrolled during active disease. Written as DNA, the CDR3 is TGTGCCAGCAGCGTAGTGGTCCGGGGGGGCCTGGATGAGCAGTTCTTC. Its protein product is CASSVVVRGGLDEQFF.